The rows below give T cell receptor beta chains drawn from one sample of a study of CXCR3-negative and CXCR3-positive naive CD8 T cells. TCRdb re-called the 5' RACE reads and shows each CDR3 protein once, DNA omitted. The table for this sample gives approximately 59,000 distinct CDR3 sequences. Source material: naive CXCR3+ CD8+ T cells from blood. The receptors derive from a human donor in good health. Some clones in this sample may be carry-over from other donors' samples. The CDR3 runs from the conserved cysteine through the conserved F or W.

V gene	J gene	CDR3 protein
TRBV6-5	TRBJ2-7	CASSYTLDYEQYF
TRBV30	TRBJ1-1	CAWSDGTVPSTEAFF
TRBV3-1	TRBJ2-1	CASSQETASWEQFF
TRBV4-2	TRBJ2-7	CASSQDLVGGGDEQYF
TRBV20-1	TRBJ2-7	CSARDKSGSHYEQYF
TRBV14	TRBJ2-3	CASSLGRMDTQYF
TRBV29-1	TRBJ2-7	CSVNHRDRPHEQYF
TRBV16	TRBJ1-1	CASSEQTGGGYTEAFF
TRBV19	TRBJ1-2	CASSIGVGNYGYTF
TRBV19	TRBJ1-1	CASSMWGMNTEAFF
TRBV7-9	TRBJ2-5	CASSLNGAGNQETQYF
TRBV29-1	TRBJ1-2	CSAGQSNYGYTF
TRBV7-8	TRBJ1-4	CASSLTVAPTNEKLFF
TRBV5-6	TRBJ2-1	CASSLDAYNEQFF
TRBV4-3	TRBJ1-2	CASSQDRTGGAVSVGYTF
TRBV14	TRBJ2-7	CASSQGKPGPYEQYF